This T cell receptor (beta chain) was captured in a study of cytomegalovirus exposure and HLA in healthy donors. Background on the study: One earlier analysis, a look at roughly 180 million T cells, found roughly 110 million unique TCR beta sequences.

Details on this clone: Its cognate antigen is unknown.

This CDR3 is 13 amino acids long. Germline V lookup: CDR1 SGHDN, CDR2 FVKESK. The ends were cut back, 1 base at V and 9 bases at J, with 13 bases in the middle. Study-wide results and limits: A highly shared variant cluster was judged a likely technical artifact.

PCR used 60 Vbeta primers and 13 Jbeta primers. Libraries were prepared by immunoSEQ multiplex PCR; TCRdb keeps only in-frame clonotypes and omits some of them. The repertoire holds some 70,000 clones, with 55% to 80% as singletons. All the people who gave samples were healthy bone marrow donors. This chain uses TRBV14 with TRBJ2-7; TRBD1 might be the D (6 bases). Source material: PBMCs. The clonotype originates from a woman in her forties or fifties in good health and CMV-seronegative. CDR3 bases: TGTGCCAGCAGCCAAGGTGCCCAGGGGAGGCAGTACTTC. This gives the protein CASSQGAQGRQYF.